This T cell receptor (beta chain) was retrieved from a study of T-cell memory formation after mild COVID-19. Study-level background: Most TCR clusters belonged to a single donor.

To note about this clonotype: What it recognizes is unknown.

TCRdb recomputed calls from the 5' RACE reads with MiXCR, one row per CDR3 protein. This sample has about 90,000 distinct CDR3 sequences, with about an eighth found just once. Study-level results: That cross-reactive memory joined was suggested by some responding clones appearing in pre-infection memory. Contracting clones localized mainly to CM and EM when CD4+ and mainly to EMRA when CD8+. Whereas later expanders leaned CD4+, clones contracting day 15 to 85 showed a balanced CD4/CD8 makeup.

The CDR3 is 15 amino acids. Trimming pared 4 bases from V and 2 bases from J, leaving 15 bases between. The germline gives CDR1 SGHRS, CDR2 YFSETQ. The sample consisted of PBMCs or a T cell subset sorted from them (not recorded which). The rearrangement links TRBV5-1 to TRBJ1-1; D is uncertain. This TCR was sampled from an adult woman who had mild COVID-19 (a few samples of this study predate the infection). Cell type and time point are not known. The CDR3 bases are TGCGCCAGCAGCGCCAGAGGCAGTTCAAACACTGAAGCTTTCTTT. Protein sequence: CASSARGSSNTEAFF.